A single sample is the source of the 14 T cell receptor beta chains below, sequenced in a study of T cell changes during pregnancy in multiple sclerosis. TCRdb keeps only in-frame clones here, not all; method: immunoSEQ multiplex PCR. The data contain about 47,000 clones, about 91% of them seen just once; the ten biggest clones take up 0.75% to 1%. The sample was peripheral blood, taken after pregnancy. These receptors were taken from a female donor with multiple sclerosis, enrolled in a pregnancy study.

This clone was counted a single time. J is TRBJ2-7 and V is TRBV20-1, with D unresolved. The CDR3 totals 11 residues. Looked up from germline, CDR1 is DFQATT and CDR2 is SNEGSKA (reference sequence). The ends were cut back, 4 bases at V and 5 bases at J, with 9 bases in the middle. The CDR3 loop is CSATELHEQYF. CDR3 coding DNA: TGCAGTGCTACCGAGTTGCACGAGCAGTACTTC.

The rearrangement uses TRBV7-6 and TRBJ1-1; D is undetermined. This CDR3 spans 13 amino acids. The V end was cut by 0 bases, the J end by 3 bases, with 5 bases between. Per the germline V gene, CDR1 is SGHVS and CDR2 is FNYEAQ. CDR3 amino acids: CASSLASDTEAFF. The CDR3 DNA reads as TGTGCCAGCAGCTTAGCATCTGACACTGAAGCTTTCTTT.

The rearrangement links TRBV9 to TRBJ2-2; possibly TRBD2 for D (7 bases). Deletions cut 6 bases from V and 2 bases from J, with 17 bases between. CDR3 length equals 16 residues. Germline lookup yields CDR1 SGDLS and CDR2 YYNGEE. CDR3 sequence: CASTWGGRANTGELFF. The CDR3 nucleotides are TGTGCCAGCACTTGGGGGGGCAGGGCAAACACCGGGGAGCTGTTTTTT.

J is TRBJ2-5 and V is TRBV7-3; no firm D call. This CDR3 is 13 amino acids long. V was trimmed by 5 bases and J by 0 bases, leaving 7 bases between them. The V gene's germline CDR1 is SGHTA and CDR2 FQGTGA. The CDR3 bases are TGTGCCAGCAGCCTCCGGTACCAAGAGACCCAGTACTTC. This gives the protein CASSLRYQETQYF. The whole variable domain, remainder taken from reference TRBV7-3 and TRBJ2-5, is GAGVSQTPSNKVTEKGKYVELRCDPISGHTALYWYRQSLGQGPEFLIYFQGTGAADDSGLPNDRFFAVRPEGSVSTLKIQRTERGDSAVYLCASSLRYQETQYFGPGTRLLVL.

The rearrangement uses TRBV19 and TRBJ2-2, with a possible D match to TRBD1 (6 bases). The V and J ends lost 4 bases and 2 bases respectively, with 11 bases between them. Per germline, CDR1 LNHDA and CDR2 SQIVND (reference sequence). This CDR3 is built from 15 residues. CDR3 sequence (DNA): TGTGCCAGTAGTAACACAGGGAGAAACACCGGGGAGCTGTTTTTT. As protein: CASSNTGRNTGELFF.

The chain couples TRBV6-5 to TRBJ2-1, with D unresolved. Germline V gives CDR1 MNHEY, CDR2 SVGAGI. The CDR3 has 13 residues. Trimming left V 7 bases short and J 0 bases short, with 7 bases between. CDR3 in DNA: TGTGCCAGCAAAAGAGGCTCCTACAATGAGCAGTTCTTC. Translating gives CASKRGSYNEQFF.

V is TRBV6-6 and J is TRBJ1-1; D unresolved. The CDR3 runs to 15 residues. V was shortened by 0 bases and J by 0 bases, with 8 bases between the two germline ends. The V gene's germline CDR1 is MNHNY and CDR2 SVGAGI (reference sequence). The CDR3 DNA follows: TGTGCCAGCAGTTACTCGAGGAACATGAACACTGAAGCTTTCTTT. Translating it yields CASSYSRNMNTEAFF.

The rearrangement uses TRBV13 and TRBJ2-3, with TRBD1 identical over 8 bases. The CDR3 consists of 15 residues. The ends lost 5 bases at V and 4 bases at J; junction bases unmatched: 8. Germline V gives CDR1 PRHDT, CDR2 FYEKMQ (reference sequence). The CDR3 sequence: CASSPPGQGSDTQYF. The CDR3 DNA follows: TGTGCCAGCAGCCCTCCTGGACAGGGTTCAGATACGCAGTATTTT.

The chain carries TRBV9 and TRBJ1-2; a weak D match, TRBD1 (5 bases). The CDR3 spans 14 residues. Deletions cut 0 bases from V and 8 bases from J, with 14 bases between. CDR1 and CDR2 from the germline V gene are SGDLS and YYNGEE. CDR3 nucleotide sequence: TGTGCCAGCAGCGTAGGAGGACAAGCCCACGGCTACACCTTC. Translated: CASSVGGQAHGYTF.

The V gene is TRBV6-5, the J gene TRBJ1-1, with 9 bases that match TRBD1. Germline V gene data show CDR1 as MNHEY and CDR2 as SVGAGI. The CDR3 length is 14 residues. Trimming removed 6 bases from V and 1 base from J; junction bases left unmatched: 3. CDR3 nucleotide sequence: TGTGCCAGCAGCCCGGGACAGGGGAACACTGAAGCTTTCTTT. This translates into CASSPGQGNTEAFF.

The chain couples TRBV7-2 to TRBJ1-2; TRBD1 matches at 12 bases. From germline, CDR1 is SGHTA and CDR2 FQGNSA. The CDR3 covers 18 residues. V trimming: 5 bases; J trimming: 2 bases; junction bases outside the gene matches: 12. The CDR3 protein is CASSQTGTGGGGNYGYTF. CDR3 nucleotides: TGTGCCAGCAGCCAAACCGGGACAGGGGGCGGAGGAAACTATGGCTACACCTTC.

The V and J genes are TRBV7-9 and TRBJ2-5; D is possibly TRBD2 (6 bases). Germline values: CDR1 SEHNR, CDR2 FQNEAQ (reference sequence). V lost 5 bases and J 2 bases, leaving 18 bases between the germline ends. The CDR3 loop spans 16 amino acids. This chain's CDR3 is CASSLFGRTIQETQYF. The CDR3 DNA reads as TGTGCCAGCAGCCTTTTCGGACGGACTATTCAAGAGACCCAGTACTTC. The whole variable domain, remainder taken from reference TRBV7-9 and TRBJ2-5, is DTGVSQNPRHKITKRGQNVTFRCDPISEHNRLYWYRQTLGQGPEFLTYFQNEAQLEKSRLLSDRFSAERPKGSFSTLEIQRTEQGDSAMYLCASSLFGRTIQETQYFGPGTRLLVL.

The V and J genes are TRBV7-3 and TRBJ2-2; D ambiguous. Germline lookup yields CDR1 SGHTA and CDR2 FQGTGA. This CDR3 spans 13 amino acids. V lost 4 bases to trimming and J lost 6 bases, with 9 bases between them. Written as DNA, the CDR3 is TGTGCCAGCAGCTCACTACGGGCCGGGGAGCTGTTTTTT. As protein: CASSSLRAGELFF.

The rearrangement joins TRBV6-1 to TRBJ2-7; 12 bases match TRBD2. The V and J ends lost 6 bases and 0 bases, in that order; junction bases with no gene match: 3. The CDR3 consists of 15 residues. Germline values: CDR1 MNHNS, CDR2 SASEGT. CDR3 nucleotides: TGTGCCAGCAGCGCGACTAGCGGGGGCTCCTACGAGCAGTACTTC. It translates to CASSATSGGSYEQYF.